This T cell receptor beta chain was documented in a study of blood T cell repertoires in COVID-19. In the study overall: Researchers got acute and convalescent COVID-19 samples from the United States, Italy and Spain. In each case, the material was cDNA or gDNA derived from T cells, B-cell-depleted T cells, or PBMCs.

The protocol was immunoSEQ multiplex PCR, while the TCRdb copy is restricted to in-frame clones and leaves out a portion. The sample has some 380,000 clones; about 87% are singletons. This CDR3 spans 14 amino acids. V was cut by 3 bases and J by 2 bases, with 7 bases left in between. Germline CDR1 is WNHNN and CDR2 is SYGVQD (reference sequence). The receptor was derived from a man under 40 who had recovered from COVID-19. The chain uses TRBV10-1 and TRBJ1-4; D possibly corresponds to TRBD1 (5 bases). Specimen: PBMCs or T cells enriched from blood (not recorded which). The CDR3 loop is CASSESGTNEKLFF. The CDR3 DNA is TGCGCCAGCAGTGAATCAGGGACTAATGAAAAACTGTTTTTT.